A selection of T cell receptor beta chains follows, all from one sample in a study of T cell repertoires in cytomegalovirus infection. One entry per CDR3 protein results from TCRdb running MiXCR on the reads. The data contain 250,000 to 400,000 distinct CDR3 sequences, 20% to 25% of them singletons. Antigens of these TCRs are unknown. The sequences come from cultured PBMCs, collected from culture after CMV antigen stimulation. The receptors derive from a human donor in good health (CMV status not recorded). Some clones in this sample may be carry-over from other donors' samples. CDR3s include the opening cysteine and the closing phenylalanine or tryptophan. The D gene is left open where the match is weak. Clone size appears in some rows only: once, few, many, or a class for an expanded clone.

j_gene: TRBJ1-2; d_gene: TRBD1; abundance: -; v_gene: TRBV19; CDR3aa: CASRPPGQGSSYTF; CDR3nt: TGTGCCAGTAGACCACCGGGACAGGGTTCTAGCTACACCTTC
j_gene: TRBJ2-7; d_gene: TRBD1; abundance: -; v_gene: TRBV29-1; CDR3aa: CSAGTGKDEQYF; CDR3nt: TGCAGCGCGGGGACAGGGAAAGACGAGCAGTACTTC
j_gene: TRBJ2-3; d_gene: -; abundance: many; v_gene: TRBV11-2; CDR3aa: CASSQPRATSTDTQYF; CDR3nt: TGTGCCAGCAGCCAACCCCGAGCGACTAGCACAGATACGCAGTATTTT
j_gene: TRBJ2-1; d_gene: TRBD2; abundance: -; v_gene: TRBV7-9; CDR3aa: CASSLAPPGLGGGWEQFF; CDR3nt: TGTGCCAGCAGCTTAGCGCCTCCGGGACTAGGCGGTGGTTGGGAGCAGTTCTTC
j_gene: TRBJ2-5; d_gene: TRBD2; abundance: -; v_gene: TRBV4-3; CDR3aa: CASSPDFSGRRETQYF; CDR3nt: TGCGCCAGCAGCCCGGACTTTAGCGGGAGGAGAGAGACCCAGTACTTC
j_gene: TRBJ2-4; d_gene: -; abundance: many; v_gene: TRBV2; CDR3aa: CASSGTSTGIQYF; CDR3nt: TGTGCCAGCAGCGGTACTAGTACCGGCATTCAGTACTTC
j_gene: TRBJ1-4; d_gene: -; abundance: few; v_gene: TRBV12-3/TRBV12-4; CDR3aa: CASSRQNSNEKLFF; CDR3nt: TGTGCCAGCAGCCGACAGAATTCTAATGAAAAACTGTTTTTT
j_gene: TRBJ2-3; d_gene: TRBD2; abundance: many; v_gene: TRBV7-2; CDR3aa: CASSLAEGLASSTDTQYF; CDR3nt: TGTGCCAGCAGCTTAGCGGAGGGACTAGCGTCTAGCACAGATACGCAGTATTTT
j_gene: TRBJ2-2; d_gene: TRBD1; abundance: many; v_gene: TRBV12-3/TRBV12-4; CDR3aa: CASSSRGTLPGELFF; CDR3nt: TGTGCCAGCAGTTCCAGGGGGACCCTCCCAGGGGAGCTGTTTTTT
j_gene: TRBJ2-7; d_gene: -; abundance: -; v_gene: TRBV7-8; CDR3aa: CASSSNKDGYEQYF; CDR3nt: TGTGCCAGCAGCTCTAATAAGGACGGCTACGAGCAGTACTTC
j_gene: TRBJ2-1; d_gene: TRBD2; abundance: -; v_gene: TRBV18; CDR3aa: CASSPQDRGLASGF; CDR3nt: TGTGCCAGCTCACCACAGGACAGAGGACTAGCGTCGGGGTTC
j_gene: TRBJ2-7; d_gene: TRBD1; abundance: -; v_gene: TRBV28; CDR3aa: CASSRLQGLDEQYF; CDR3nt: TGTGCCAGCAGTCGTCTACAGGGGCTCGACGAGCAGTACTTC
j_gene: TRBJ1-3; d_gene: -; abundance: few; v_gene: TRBV7-9; CDR3aa: CASSTHREWGNTIYF; CDR3nt: TGTGCCAGCAGCACCCACAGGGAGTGGGGAAACACCATATATTTT
j_gene: TRBJ1-2; d_gene: -; abundance: few; v_gene: TRBV11-2; CDR3aa: CASSLEGSYGYTF; CDR3nt: TGTGCCAGCAGCTTAGAGGGCAGTTATGGCTACACCTTC
j_gene: TRBJ2-4; d_gene: TRBD2; abundance: many; v_gene: TRBV11-2; CDR3aa: CASSLGQRGGIQYF; CDR3nt: TGTGCCAGCAGCTTAGGACAGCGGGGGGGCATTCAGTACTTC
j_gene: TRBJ2-2; d_gene: -; abundance: -; v_gene: TRBV7-3; CDR3aa: CASSSRLADTGELFF; CDR3nt: TGTGCCAGCAGCTCCCGATTAGCGGACACCGGGGAGCTGTTTTTT
j_gene: TRBJ2-3; d_gene: TRBD2; abundance: many; v_gene: TRBV7-2; CDR3aa: CASSLAGTSGRANTQYF; CDR3nt: TGTGCCAGCAGCTTAGCCGGGACTAGCGGGAGGGCGAATACGCAGTATTTT
j_gene: TRBJ1-1; d_gene: -; abundance: few; v_gene: TRBV19; CDR3aa: CASSIARNTEAFF; CDR3nt: TGTGCCAGTAGTATAGCCAGGAACACTGAAGCTTTCTTT
j_gene: TRBJ2-1; d_gene: TRBD2; abundance: many; v_gene: TRBV24-1; CDR3aa: CATSDLASGSHNEQFF; CDR3nt: TGTGCCACCAGTGATTTGGCTAGCGGGAGTCATAATGAGCAGTTCTTC
j_gene: TRBJ2-2; d_gene: -; abundance: -; v_gene: TRBV6-6; CDR3aa: CASTGAAGANTGELFF; CDR3nt: TGTGCCAGCACCGGGGCGGCCGGCGCCAACACCGGGGAGCTGTTTTTT
j_gene: TRBJ2-5; d_gene: TRBD1; abundance: -; v_gene: TRBV5-6; CDR3aa: CASSLGGVVVKETQYF; CDR3nt: TGTGCCAGCAGCTTAGGGGGCGTTGTGGTGAAGGAGACCCAGTACTTC
j_gene: TRBJ2-5; d_gene: -; abundance: few; v_gene: TRBV5-4; CDR3aa: CASSLGPGHNEGETQYF; CDR3nt: TGTGCCAGCAGCTTGGGACCGGGACACAACGAGGGGGAGACCCAGTACTTC
j_gene: TRBJ1-5; d_gene: TRBD1; abundance: -; v_gene: TRBV6-2/TRBV6-3; CDR3aa: CASSYSFRGARSNQPQHF; CDR3nt: TGTGCCAGCAGTTACTCGTTCAGGGGGGCGCGTAGCAATCAGCCCCAGCATTTT
j_gene: TRBJ2-1; d_gene: -; abundance: few; v_gene: TRBV20-1; CDR3aa: CSARDPSGKSSYNEQFF; CDR3nt: TGCAGTGCTAGAGATCCAAGTGGGAAAAGCTCCTACAATGAGCAGTTCTTC
j_gene: TRBJ1-5; d_gene: TRBD1; abundance: many; v_gene: TRBV19; CDR3aa: CASSPGQGASSNQPQHF; CDR3nt: TGTGCCAGTAGTCCGGGACAGGGGGCTTCGAGCAATCAGCCCCAGCATTTT
j_gene: TRBJ2-5; d_gene: TRBD2; abundance: many; v_gene: TRBV7-2; CDR3aa: CASSFNPTSSRETQYF; CDR3nt: TGTGCCAGCAGCTTCAACCCGACTAGCAGCAGGGAGACCCAGTACTTC
j_gene: TRBJ1-5; d_gene: -; abundance: many; v_gene: TRBV11-2; CDR3aa: CASSLDSGYQPQHF; CDR3nt: TGTGCCAGCAGCTTAGATTCTGGGTATCAGCCCCAGCATTTT
j_gene: TRBJ1-1; d_gene: -; abundance: -; v_gene: TRBV29-1; CDR3aa: CSVEGRVTEAFF; CDR3nt: TGCAGCGTTGAGGGTAGGGTTACTGAAGCTTTCTTT
j_gene: TRBJ1-2; d_gene: -; abundance: many; v_gene: TRBV6-2/TRBV6-3; CDR3aa: CASTQYPSVYGYTF; CDR3nt: TGTGCCAGCACCCAGTACCCAAGCGTCTATGGCTACACCTTC
j_gene: TRBJ1-1; d_gene: -; abundance: -; v_gene: TRBV7-9; CDR3aa: CASSAQEGTEAFF; CDR3nt: TGTGCCAGCAGCGCCCAAGAGGGGACTGAAGCTTTCTTT
j_gene: TRBJ1-3; d_gene: -; abundance: few; v_gene: TRBV5-8; CDR3aa: CASSLWRGRNTIYF; CDR3nt: TGTGCCAGCAGCTTGTGGAGGGGGAGAAACACCATATATTTT
j_gene: TRBJ2-7; d_gene: TRBD2; abundance: -; v_gene: TRBV7-2; CDR3aa: CASRTGTSLGGEQYF; CDR3nt: TGTGCCAGCAGAACCGGGACTAGCCTGGGGGGGGAGCAGTACTTC
j_gene: TRBJ1-3; d_gene: TRBD1; abundance: few; v_gene: TRBV19; CDR3aa: CASSFTRGLGNTIYF; CDR3nt: TGTGCCAGTAGTTTCACGAGGGGGCTCGGAAACACCATATATTTT
j_gene: TRBJ2-5; d_gene: TRBD2; abundance: -; v_gene: TRBV12-5; CDR3aa: CASGQGRREAPLETQYF; CDR3nt: TGTGCTAGTGGTCAGGGAAGGCGGGAGGCACCCTTGGAGACCCAGTACTTC
j_gene: TRBJ2-5; d_gene: -; abundance: few; v_gene: TRBV7-7; CDR3aa: CASSLRQWETQYF; CDR3nt: TGTGCCAGCAGCCTTAGACAGTGGGAGACCCAGTACTTC
j_gene: TRBJ2-1; d_gene: TRBD1; abundance: -; v_gene: TRBV5-1; CDR3aa: CASSTANRGNEQFF; CDR3nt: TGCGCCAGCAGCACAGCAAACAGGGGCAATGAGCAGTTCTTC
j_gene: TRBJ1-4; d_gene: -; abundance: -; v_gene: TRBV6-2/TRBV6-3; CDR3aa: CASSLGQDNEKLFF; CDR3nt: TGTGCCAGCAGCCTGGGACAAGACAATGAAAAACTGTTTTTT
j_gene: TRBJ2-2; d_gene: TRBD2; abundance: -; v_gene: TRBV7-9; CDR3aa: CASRAGTSVNTGELFF; CDR3nt: TGTGCCAGCAGAGCCGGGACTAGCGTAAACACCGGGGAGCTGTTTTTT
j_gene: TRBJ2-1; d_gene: TRBD2; abundance: many; v_gene: TRBV7-2; CDR3aa: CASSLSGDYNEQFF; CDR3nt: TGTGCCAGCAGCTTAAGCGGGGACTACAATGAGCAGTTCTTC
j_gene: TRBJ2-1; d_gene: TRBD1; abundance: -; v_gene: TRBV7-9; CDR3aa: CASSSEDRVSFF; CDR3nt: TGTGCCAGCAGCTCGGAGGACAGGGTGTCGTTCTTC
j_gene: TRBJ1-6; d_gene: TRBD1; abundance: few; v_gene: TRBV20-1; CDR3aa: CSAPRTGNRDSPLHF; CDR3nt: TGCAGTGCCCCGAGGACAGGGAATCGAGATTCACCCCTCCACTTT
j_gene: TRBJ2-3; d_gene: TRBD2; abundance: few; v_gene: TRBV20-1; CDR3aa: CSAPGASGHSTDTQYF; CDR3nt: TGCAGTGCGCCGGGCGCTAGCGGGCATAGCACAGATACGCAGTATTTT
j_gene: TRBJ2-5; d_gene: TRBD1; abundance: -; v_gene: TRBV20-1; CDR3aa: CSAHTGTGTQTQYF; CDR3nt: TGCAGTGCCCATACCGGGACAGGGACTCAGACCCAGTACTTC
j_gene: TRBJ2-5; d_gene: TRBD1; abundance: -; v_gene: TRBV30; CDR3aa: CAWSRGTANQETQYF; CDR3nt: TGTGCCTGGAGCAGGGGGACCGCCAACCAAGAGACCCAGTACTTC
j_gene: TRBJ1-6; d_gene: TRBD1; abundance: -; v_gene: TRBV29-1; CDR3aa: CSVDRQGTGSPLHF; CDR3nt: TGCAGCGTCGACCGACAGGGGACGGGCTCACCCCTCCACTTT
j_gene: TRBJ1-4; d_gene: -; abundance: few; v_gene: TRBV29-1; CDR3aa: CSVVQATNEKLFF; CDR3nt: TGCAGCGTTGTACAGGCAACTAATGAAAAACTGTTTTTT
j_gene: TRBJ2-7; d_gene: -; abundance: -; v_gene: TRBV28; CDR3aa: CASSANFYEQYF; CDR3nt: TGTGCCAGCAGTGCCAATTTCTACGAGCAGTACTTC
j_gene: TRBJ1-3; d_gene: -; abundance: many; v_gene: TRBV6-1; CDR3aa: CASNGDGNTIYF; CDR3nt: TGTGCCAGCAACGGGGATGGAAACACCATATATTTT
j_gene: TRBJ1-5; d_gene: -; abundance: many; v_gene: TRBV7-8; CDR3aa: CASSLSFTGADNQPQHF; CDR3nt: TGTGCCAGCAGCTTATCTTTTACGGGGGCCGACAATCAGCCCCAGCATTTT
j_gene: TRBJ2-1; d_gene: TRBD2; abundance: -; v_gene: TRBV4-3; CDR3aa: CASSPGLAGEWNEQFF; CDR3nt: TGCGCCAGCAGCCCTGGACTAGCGGGAGAGTGGAATGAGCAGTTCTTC
j_gene: TRBJ1-2; d_gene: -; abundance: few; v_gene: TRBV28; CDR3aa: CASRANRSGYTF; CDR3nt: TGTGCCAGCAGGGCGAACAGAAGTGGCTACACCTTC
j_gene: TRBJ1-2; d_gene: -; abundance: few; v_gene: TRBV5-4; CDR3aa: CASSLVGQWAYGYTF; CDR3nt: TGTGCCAGCAGCTTGGTCGGGCAGTGGGCCTATGGCTACACCTTC
j_gene: TRBJ2-5; d_gene: -; abundance: -; v_gene: TRBV29-1; CDR3aa: CSFRDPLYQETQYF; CDR3nt: TGCAGCTTCAGGGATCCCCTGTACCAAGAGACCCAGTACTTC
j_gene: TRBJ2-1; d_gene: -; abundance: few; v_gene: TRBV12-3/TRBV12-4; CDR3aa: CASSLAIGGRGGNEQFF; CDR3nt: TGTGCCAGCAGTTTAGCGATAGGAGGGAGAGGGGGCAATGAGCAGTTCTTC
j_gene: TRBJ2-3; d_gene: -; abundance: -; v_gene: TRBV24-1; CDR3aa: CATSGGAGTDTQYF; CDR3nt: TGTGCCACCAGTGGCGGAGCGGGCACAGATACGCAGTATTTT
j_gene: TRBJ1-3; d_gene: -; abundance: few; v_gene: TRBV29-1; CDR3aa: CSVAHSSGNTIYF; CDR3nt: TGCAGCGTGGCCCACAGTTCTGGAAACACCATATATTTT